The clone carrying this T cell receptor beta chain has just a few counts. The CDR3 has 11 amino acids. Germline V gene lookup returns CDR1 SGHTA and CDR2 FQGNSA. J lost 8 bases, V lost 7 bases, and 4 bases had no gene match. The data were taken from a study of cytomegalovirus exposure and HLA in healthy donors. Primers: 60 Vbeta forward and 13 Jbeta reverse. Clones were read by immunoSEQ multiplex PCR, and TCRdb kept only the in-frame ones, dropping some. The sample gives 95,000 to 100,000 clones, 76% of which show up once; more than 1.5% is in the top ten. The sequence was obtained from a man aged 40-49 years in good health and CMV-seronegative. The V call is TRBV7-2, the J call TRBJ1-1, with 7 bases identical to TRBD1. Sequenced: PBMCs. CDR3 DNA sequence: TGTGCCAGCATGCTCAGGGGGGAAGCTTTCTTT. Residues: CASMLRGEAFF.